The 18 T cell receptor beta chains below come from one sample, sequenced in a study of control samples from healthy donors and cancer patients. TCRdb keeps only in-frame clones here, not all; method: immunoSEQ multiplex PCR. The data show roughly 88,000 clones, around 91% seen once. Sequenced material: blood. These receptors were taken from a man aged 50-60 years in good health.

The rearrangement links TRBV24-1 to TRBJ1-5; D may be TRBD1 (5 bases). This CDR3 spans 16 amino acids. Per the germline V gene, CDR1 is KGHDR and CDR2 is SFDVKD. The V gene lost 6 bases and the J gene lost 7 bases, with 21 bases spanning the gap. CDR3 protein: CATSPGGGLTLQPQHF. The CDR3 DNA follows: TGTGCCACCAGTCCCGGGGGGGGACTTACCCTCCAGCCCCAGCATTTT.

V is TRBV2 and J is TRBJ1-2; a possible D gene is TRBD1 (6 bases). The V and J ends lost 8 bases and 2 bases respectively, with 15 bases between them. Germline V gene sequence: CDR1 SNHLY, CDR2 FYNNEI. The length of the CDR3 is 14 residues. CDR3 sequence reads: CASYGGPMNYGYTF. The DNA for the CDR3 is TGTGCCAGCTACGGGGGCCCTATGAACTATGGCTACACCTTC.

This clone has only one observation. This chain links TRBV6-6 with TRBJ1-1; D unresolved. Germline loops: CDR1 MNHNY, CDR2 SVGAGI (reference sequence). V lost 4 bases and J 4 bases, leaving 10 bases between the germline ends. This CDR3 is 13 amino acids long. CDR3 nucleotides: TGTGCCAGCAGTTTCCAGCCGCTCACTGAAGCTTTCTTT. Amino acids: CASSFQPLTEAFF.

The rearrangement joins TRBV10-1 to TRBJ2-5, with D hard to call. Germline CDR1 is WNHNN and CDR2 is SYGVQD (reference sequence). V was trimmed by 5 bases and J by 5 bases, leaving 15 bases between them. The CDR3 runs to 14 residues. Here the CDR3 DNA reads TGCGCCAGCAGTCCACGACTTGCGGCGGAGACCCAGTACTTC. It specifies CASSPRLAAETQYF.

This clone was counted a single time. The chain uses TRBV3-1 (or the pseudogene TRBV3-2) and TRBJ2-3; D is tentatively TRBD1 or TRBD2 (5 bases each). Looked up from germline, CDR1 is LGHDT and CDR2 is YNNKEL (reference sequence). The CDR3 totals 21 residues. V lost 4 bases and J 1 base, leaving 30 bases between the germline ends. CDR3 protein: CASSLSRPRGLSIRGTDTQYF. CDR3 coding DNA: TGTGCCAGCAGCCTCTCCCGACCGAGGGGCCTTTCGATTAGGGGCACAGATACGCAGTATTTT.

This chain connects TRBV12-3 or TRBV12-4 to TRBJ2-3; tentatively, D is TRBD2 (6 bases). The CDR3 loop spans 12 amino acids. Trimming left V 5 bases short and J 4 bases short, with 7 bases between. This CDR3 reads CASSRESDTQYF. CDR3 in DNA: TGTGCCAGCAGTCGGGAGTCAGATACGCAGTATTTT.

This clone was counted a few times. This chain joins TRBV5-5 and TRBJ2-5; no reliable D call. The CDR3 covers 12 residues. The V gene's germline CDR1 is SGHKS and CDR2 YYEKEE (reference sequence). Trimming took off 2 bases at V and 0 bases at J, with 2 bases between the two ends. In nucleotides, the CDR3 is TGTGCCAGCAGCTTAAACCAAGAGACCCAGTACTTC. This encodes CASSLNQETQYF.

The chain joins TRBV11-1 to TRBJ1-2; no firm D call. V was cut by 3 bases and J by 8 bases, with 10 bases left in between. Germline V CDR1 and CDR2: SGHAT, FQDESV (reference sequence). The length of the CDR3 is 12 residues. CDR3 bases: TGTGCCAGCAGCTTGGGCTATGAAGGCTACACCTTC. This sequence encodes CASSLGYEGYTF.

The rearrangement links TRBV5-1 to TRBJ1-1, with D possibly matching TRBD1 (5 bases). The CDR3 loop spans 13 amino acids. V gave up 5 bases and J gave up 1 base, with 9 bases separating them. CDR1 and CDR2 (germline): SGHRS, YFSETQ. CDR3 amino acids: CASSSTGNTEAFF. Written as DNA, the CDR3 is TGCGCCAGCAGTTCTACAGGGAACACTGAAGCTTTCTTT.

The chain links TRBV2 to TRBJ1-5; D might be TRBD1 (5 bases). Germline CDR1 is SNHLY and CDR2 is FYNNEI. Deletions cut 7 bases from V and 3 bases from J, with 10 bases between. This CDR3 has 13 amino acids. The CDR3 nucleotides are TGTGCCAGCACGTCAGGGTACAATCAGCCCCAGCATTTT. Translated, it gives CASTSGYNQPQHF.

The chain couples TRBV12-3 or TRBV12-4 to TRBJ1-2; 8 bases fit TRBD1. This CDR3 contains 12 residues. The junction had 3 bases not matched to a gene; V was cut back by 10 bases and J by 2 bases. This CDR3 is CATTGANYGYTF. DNA of the CDR3: TGTGCCACGACAGGGGCGAACTATGGCTACACCTTC.

The V call is TRBV20-1, the J call TRBJ2-1; D tentatively reads TRBD1 or TRBD2 (5 bases each). Germline V gene sequence: CDR1 DFQATT, CDR2 SNEGSKA (reference sequence). CDR3 length: 11 residues. With 6 bases removed from V and 10 bases from J, the gap between germline ends came to 13 bases. In DNA, the CDR3 is TGCAGTGCCCCTGGGACCACCGAGCAGTTCTTC. Translated, it gives CSAPGTTEQFF.

The rearrangement joins TRBV6-2 or TRBV6-3 to TRBJ2-3; no firm D call. The CDR3 runs to 12 residues. Per the germline V gene, CDR1 is MNHEY and CDR2 is SVGEGT. Trimming took off 2 bases at V and 7 bases at J, with 7 bases between the two ends. DNA of the CDR3: TGTGCCAGCAGTTACAAGGATAATACGCAGTATTTT. It translates to CASSYKDNTQYF.

The chain combines TRBV7-9 with TRBJ1-2; D might be TRBD1 (5 bases). Trimming left V 5 bases short and J 4 bases short, with 8 bases between. This CDR3 has 12 residues. Germline V gives CDR1 SEHNR, CDR2 FQNEAQ (reference sequence). This chain's CDR3 is CASSPDSYGYTF. The CDR3 bases are TGTGCCAGCAGCCCTGACAGCTATGGCTACACCTTC.

The rearrangement joins TRBV29-1 to TRBJ1-2; 9 nucleotides agree with TRBD1. This CDR3 has 15 residues. Germline-derived CDR1 and CDR2 are SQVTM and ANQGSEA. V was pared by 6 bases and J by 6 bases, with 14 bases of the junction left unmatched. The CDR3 coding sequence is TGCAGCGTCCCGGGTGGACAGGGGACCCCCCATGGCTACACCTTC. Translating it yields CSVPGGQGTPHGYTF.

V and J are TRBV24-1 and TRBJ1-3; D might be TRBD1 (6 bases). The CDR3 spans 16 residues. Per the germline V gene, CDR1 is KGHDR and CDR2 is SFDVKD. The V gene lost 3 bases and the J gene lost 2 bases, with 13 bases spanning the gap. As DNA, the CDR3 is TGTGCCACCAGTGATAACGTTGGGGGGCCTGGAAACACCATATATTTT. It specifies CATSDNVGGPGNTIYF.

This rearrangement joins TRBV5-6 to TRBJ2-1, with 9 bases identical to TRBD2. The CDR3 loop spans 16 amino acids. With V trimmed by 3 bases and J by 4 bases, 8 bases remained unmatched. The germline V gene has CDR1 SGHDT and CDR2 YYEEEE. CDR3 bases: TGTGCCAGCAGCTGGGGGCGAGCGGGGGGTTACAATGAGCAGTTCTTC. This codes for CASSWGRAGGYNEQFF.

The CDR3 region has the DNA TGCAGCGTTGGCAGGGTGGGGGAGACCCAGTACTTC. Translated, it gives CSVGRVGETQYF. The rearrangement uses TRBV29-1 and TRBJ2-5, with D tentatively TRBD1 (5 bases). With 4 bases removed from V and 5 bases from J, the gap between germline ends came to 11 bases. The CDR3 runs 12 residues. In germline, CDR1 is SQVTM, CDR2 ANQGSEA.